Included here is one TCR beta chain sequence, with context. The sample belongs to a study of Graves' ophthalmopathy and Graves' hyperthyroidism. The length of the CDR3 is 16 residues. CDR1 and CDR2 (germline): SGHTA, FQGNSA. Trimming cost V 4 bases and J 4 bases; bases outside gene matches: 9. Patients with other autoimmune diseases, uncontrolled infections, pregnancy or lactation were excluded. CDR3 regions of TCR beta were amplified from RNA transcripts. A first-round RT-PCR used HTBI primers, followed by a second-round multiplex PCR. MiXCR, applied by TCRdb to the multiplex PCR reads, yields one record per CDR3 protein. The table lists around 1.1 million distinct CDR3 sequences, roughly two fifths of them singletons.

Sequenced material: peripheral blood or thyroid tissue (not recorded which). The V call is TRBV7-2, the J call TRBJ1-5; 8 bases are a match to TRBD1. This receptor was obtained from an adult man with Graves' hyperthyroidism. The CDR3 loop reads CASSYIPGGWNQPQHF. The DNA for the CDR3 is TGTGCCAGCAGCTACATTCCAGGGGGCTGGAATCAGCCCCAGCATTTT.